Below are 3 T cell receptor beta chains sequenced from a single sample in a study of regulatory T cells in long-lasting Graves disease (dated by TCRdb to the early 2020s). To prepare the library, multiplex PCR was applied. The sequencer was an Illumina HiSeq 4000. iRepertoire HTBI primers and Arm-PCR amplification of CDR3 regions were used to construct TCR beta libraries. TCRdb passed the public sequencing reads through fastp at Q25 and MiXCR, retaining productive beta sequences. Identical CDR3 proteins give one entry, which carries the most common genes and DNA. The sample table contains about 440,000 distinct CDR3 sequences; only one count was recorded for 14% to 15% of them. The biggest ten clones account for 16% of the sample. The time point label, as the study defines it: newly diagnosed GD, antithyroid drugs for less than 3 months. For both TCR sequencing and RNA sequencing, RNA was extracted from PBMCs using TRIzol.

Another study also made use of these data, one on T cells in Graves' hyperthyroidism and ophthalmopathy.

Sequenced material: peripheral blood mononuclear cells (PBMCs), taken at new diagnosis, from a patient treated with antithyroid drugs. The receptors here all came from a woman aged 30 to 39 with Graves disease. Donor details come from another sample of the same person, matched by shared clones.

This clonotype was counted many times. The chain recombines TRBV7-2 with TRBJ2-3; possible D gene TRBD2, 5 bases. The V gene lost 0 bases and the J gene lost 5 bases, with 12 bases spanning the gap. This CDR3 is 15 amino acids long. Germline loops: CDR1 SGHTA, CDR2 FQGNSA. The CDR3 reads CASSLAGRQLDTQYF. The CDR3, as DNA: TGTGCCAGCAGCTTAGCGGGGAGACAACTAGATACGCAGTATTTT.

This clonotype was counted at least ten times. The rearrangement links TRBV20-1 to TRBJ2-7; TRBD1 matches at 10 bases. V lost 5 bases and J lost 5; bases outside the gene matches: 9. From germline, CDR1 is DFQATT and CDR2 SNEGSKA (reference sequence). The CDR3 runs 14 residues. Here the CDR3 DNA reads TGCAGTGCTGATGGGACAGGGGCTGACAACGAGCAGTACTTC. Protein sequence: CSADGTGADNEQYF.

This clonotype was seen ten or more times. This rearrangement joins TRBV7-3 to TRBJ2-1; 10 nucleotides agree with TRBD2. The CDR3 loop spans 16 amino acids. J lost 7 bases, V lost 3 bases, and 9 bases had no gene match. Germline CDR1 and CDR2: SGHTA and FQGTGA. The CDR3 region has the DNA TGTGCCAGCAGCTTCCTAGCGGGAGAGGGGAAGAATGAGCAGTTCTTC. This sequence encodes CASSFLAGEGKNEQFF.